Included here is one T cell receptor beta chain sequence, with context. This entry is derived from a study of T cells in Graves' hyperthyroidism and ophthalmopathy. RNA transcripts yielded amplified TCR beta CDR3 regions. TCR CDR3 underwent first-round RT-PCR with the HTBI primer set. TCRdb analysed the multiplex PCR reads with MiXCR anew, one entry per CDR3 protein. The sample shows nearly 750,000 distinct CDR3 sequences, about a third of them seen only once. J was trimmed by 9 bases and V by 2 bases; bases with no gene match: 11. The CDR3 covers 15 residues. Sequencing input: blood. This clonotype originated in a woman aged 40 to 49 with Graves' hyperthyroidism. The J gene is TRBJ2-7, the V gene TRBV12-3 or TRBV12-4; 9 bases are shared with TRBD1. CDR3 loop: CASSLRQGGMDGQYF. The CDR3 nucleotides read TGTGCCAGCAGTTTAAGACAGGGGGGAATGGACGGGCAGTACTTC.